Detailed here is one T cell receptor (beta chain). Its cognate antigen has yet to be identified. No clone much larger than this one lies a single base away; base qualities are absent. Patients with a history of autoimmune disease or receiving systemic immunosuppression were excluded from the trial. In every dose cohort, peripheral blood was drawn for TCR sequencing at baseline, cycle 4 day 1, and cycle 7 day 1. The samples were drawn from a first-in-human, open-label, multicenter phase I dose-escalation trial of ivuxolimab. Adults with locally advanced or metastatic head and neck squamous cell, hepatocellular, melanoma or renal cell carcinoma were enrolled in the trial. CD4+ and CD8+ T cells were sorted separately from peripheral blood before TCR sequencing. The sample comes from a study of OX40 agonist ivuxolimab in advanced cancers. Notes on the research overall: Ivuxolimab was an agonistic, fully human IgG2 monoclonal antibody directed against OX40 (CD134), a costimulatory receptor. Intravenous ivuxolimab was administered to patients every 2 weeks at six dose levels: 0.01, 0.1, 0.3, 1.5, 3 and 10 mg/kg. Of the roughly 52 patients in dose escalation, about 20 had hepatocellular carcinoma, some 15 had melanoma, 9 had renal cell carcinoma and 9 had head and neck cancer. In the dose-escalation cohort, around four fifths of patients were male, and the mean age was 60 years with a range of 23 to 79. Prior anti-PD-1, anti-PD-L1 or anti-CTLA-4 therapy was permitted, and checkpoint inhibitors had been received by less than 45% of dose-escalation patients. Partial responses occurred in three dose-escalation patients, of whom one had hepatocellular carcinoma and two had cutaneous melanoma. Peripheral TCRbeta sequencing aimed to test whether ivuxolimab altered TCR sequence diversity and caused clonal T-cell expansion. The paper describes the monotherapy dose-escalation part (N of about 52 patients) of the phase I trial of ivuxolimab. General study outcomes and caveats: Low levels of normalized T-cell clonal expansion were also seen in some patients who did not respond. After ivuxolimab, more expanded clones were found on average in CD8+ T cells than in CD4+ T cells. At doses of 0.1 to 3.0 mg/kg, clonal expansion of both CD4+ and CD8+ blood T cells was observed from baseline to week 6. In the 0.1-3.0 mg/kg groups, partial responders had among the lowest normalized peripheral clonal expansion, particularly in CD8+ T cells. Which antigens the clonally expanded peripheral T cells were specific for was not determined.

Its CDR3 holds 13 amino acids, cysteine through phenylalanine. The entry retains the CDR3 DNA only, 39 bases that are in frame from base 1. Reading the germline V gene (reference sequence) gives CDR1 LNHNV and CDR2 YYDKDF. The germline ends are 4 bases apart after V is trimmed by 3 bases and J by 2 bases. Genomic DNA was isolated from the sorted cells so that the TCRbeta CDR3 region could be sequenced. TCRbeta CDR3 regions were sequenced using the immunoSEQ Assay. TCRdb took over this immuneACCESS table, retaining in-frame rearrangements with V and J assigned. Such tables are incomplete; in checked studies, under half of the missing clones stem from an unresolved V gene, and the remainder is unexplained. The sample includes tens of thousands of clones, with about 91% observed a single time. The top ten hold approximately 20% of the sample.

The V and J genes are TRBV15 and TRBJ2-2, with no confident D gene call. Material: CD4+ or CD8+ T cells sorted from blood, obtained in a trial of the OX40 agonist ivuxolimab. The sequence derives from an adult with an advanced solid tumor such as melanoma, head and neck, liver or kidney cancer. The CDR3 protein is CATSSGNTGELFF. The DNA sequence is as follows: TGTGCCACCAGCAGTGGCAACACCGGGGAGCTGTTTTTT.